The TCR beta chain under discussion was sequenced for a study of control samples from healthy donors and cancer patients. TCRdb keeps only in-frame clones here, not all; method: immunoSEQ multiplex PCR. The profile shows over 100,000 clones, about nine tenths of them singletons. In germline, CDR1 is SEHNR, CDR2 FQNEAQ (reference sequence). The CDR3 is 14 amino acids. V shed 2 bases and J shed 4 bases, with 11 bases lying between them. Specimen: blood. The receptor was isolated from a man aged 35-49 years in good health. The chain is built from TRBV7-9 and TRBJ1-2; D not resolved. The CDR3 DNA follows: TGTGCCAGCAGCTTAATCGGCGGCTTCTATGGCTACACCTTC. Protein product: CASSLIGGFYGYTF.